Listed here are 19 T cell receptor beta chains from one sample, sequenced in a study of T-cell reconstitution after alpha-beta-depleted transplantation in children. This sample's TCRbeta library carried unique molecular identifier barcodes. TCRdb reprocessed the PCR reads via MiXCR and lists one record per CDR3 protein. This repertoire shows a few hundred thousand distinct CDR3 sequences, 9.9% found once; its top ten account for about a tenth. The specimen was PBMCs from the stem cell graft donor, collected from the stem cell graft. These receptors all come from a human donor who donated a stem cell graft to a child with SCID.

This clonotype was found many times. The chain couples TRBV6-4 to TRBJ1-1, with no clear D. The ends were cut back, 6 bases at V and 2 bases at J, with 13 bases in the middle. The CDR3 totals 14 residues. CDR1 MRHNA and CDR2 SNTAGT come from the germline V gene. The CDR3 protein is CASRISDSNTEAFF. The CDR3 DNA reads TGTGCCAGCAGGATCAGCGATTCTAACACTGAAGCTTTCTTT.

This clonotype was seen ten or more times. The V gene is TRBV20-1, the J gene TRBJ2-2; no clear D gene. Germline V gives CDR1 DFQATT, CDR2 SNEGSKA (reference sequence). This CDR3 region has 13 residues. The ends were cut back, 2 bases at V and 0 bases at J, with 4 bases in the middle. The CDR3 loop is CSARNTNTGELFF. Written as DNA, the CDR3 is TGCAGTGCTAGAAATACGAACACCGGGGAGCTGTTTTTT.

The genes are TRBV18 and TRBJ1-6; 7 bases match TRBD1. The length of the CDR3 is 15 residues. Germline V gene data show CDR1 as KGHSH and CDR2 as LQKENI. Losses at the gene ends were 5 bases for V and 7 bases for J; bases not matched to a gene: 8. CDR3 bases: TGTGCCAGCTCAGTACGACAGGGCGAAAATTCACCCCTCCACTTT. This codes for CASSVRQGENSPLHF.

For the CDR3, the DNA is TGTGCCAGCAGCCACAGGGATTCCTACGAGCAGTACTTC. Protein product: CASSHRDSYEQYF. This chain uses TRBV7-9 with TRBJ2-7; a weak D match, TRBD1 (6 bases). The V gene lost 5 bases and the J gene lost 1 base, with 9 bases spanning the gap. CDR3 length: 13 residues. The V gene's germline CDR1 is SEHNR and CDR2 FQNEAQ (reference sequence).

This clonotype was picked up a small number of times. The gene calls are TRBV14 and TRBJ2-7; TRBD2 is a possible D gene (6 bases). This CDR3 spans 16 amino acids. V gave up 4 bases and J gave up 4 bases, with 20 bases separating them. CDR1 SGHDN and CDR2 FVKESK come from the germline V gene. For the CDR3, the DNA is TGTGCCAGCAGCCCCTTCACGGGGGATGGTGTTTACGAGCAGTACTTC. Translating gives CASSPFTGDGVYEQYF.

The chain uses TRBV5-5 and TRBJ2-6, with TRBD1 matching 9 bases. The length of the CDR3 is 15 residues. Germline V gene data show CDR1 as SGHKS and CDR2 as YYEKEE (reference sequence). The ends lost 4 bases at V and 8 bases at J; junction bases unmatched: 7. In DNA form, the CDR3 reads TGTGCCAGCAGCCAGCCCGGGACAGGGTCCAACGTCCTGACTTTC. Its protein is CASSQPGTGSNVLTF.

This clonotype was counted a few times. The V and J genes are TRBV4-1 and TRBJ2-1; D gene ambiguous. With 2 bases removed from V and 7 bases from J, the gap between germline ends came to 12 bases. Germline lookup yields CDR1 MGHRA and CDR2 YSYEKL. The CDR3 has 14 amino acids. The DNA for the CDR3 is TGCGCCAGCAGCCAAACTATGGGGTTAAATGAGCAGTTCTTC. Its translation is CASSQTMGLNEQFF.

This clonotype has only a few counts. The gene calls are TRBV6-1 and TRBJ2-1; 9 nucleotides line up with TRBD1. Germline loops: CDR1 MNHNS, CDR2 SASEGT. The trim removed 6 bases at V and 1 base at J, leaving 4 bases unmatched. CDR3 length: 15 amino acids. CDR3: CASREGQGSYNEQFF. The CDR3 DNA reads as TGTGCCAGCAGAGAGGGACAGGGTTCCTACAATGAGCAGTTCTTC.

This clonotype was detected a few times. The V call is TRBV11-1, the J call TRBJ1-2, with D unresolved. This CDR3 is 13 amino acids long. The V and J ends lost 5 bases and 7 bases respectively, with 14 bases between them. Germline CDR1 SGHAT, CDR2 FQDESV (reference sequence). CDR3 coding DNA: TGTGCCAGCAGCACCGCAGCAGGCGGTGGCTACACCTTC. It codes for CASSTAAGGGYTF.

This chain links TRBV2 with TRBJ2-3; 10 positions match TRBD2. CDR1 and CDR2 (germline): SNHLY, FYNNEI. CDR3 length equals 16 residues. Trimming removed 5 bases from V and 2 bases from J; junction bases left unmatched: 7. The CDR3 is CASSFLAGAYTDTQYF. Written as DNA, the CDR3 is TGTGCCAGCAGTTTCCTAGCGGGGGCCTACACAGATACGCAGTATTTT.

In its sample, this clonotype was seen many times. The V gene is TRBV5-1, the J gene TRBJ2-5, with TRBD2 as a possible D gene (5 bases). V was clipped by 5 bases and J by 5 bases, with 10 bases between them. CDR1 SGHRS and CDR2 YFSETQ come from the germline V gene. This CDR3 is 12 amino acids long. CDR3 nucleotides: TGCGCCAGCAGTCCGGGGTTGGAGACCCAGTACTTC. As protein: CASSPGLETQYF.

This clonotype was seen at least ten times. This chain joins TRBV4-1 and TRBJ1-4; the match to TRBD1 covers 11 bases. The length of the CDR3 is 14 residues. The V gene's germline CDR1 is MGHRA and CDR2 YSYEKL. The V and J ends lost 4 bases and 5 bases, in that order; junction bases with no gene match: 0. CDR3 nucleotide sequence: TGCGCCAGCAGCCGGGACAGGGGGAATGAAAAACTGTTTTTT. As protein: CASSRDRGNEKLFF.

This clonotype was recorded a few times. V usage is TRBV18 and J usage is TRBJ2-7, with D hard to call. Trimming cost V 3 bases and J 1 base, with 7 bases left between them. Germline CDR1 and CDR2: KGHSH and LQKENI. The CDR3 totals 13 residues. DNA for the CDR3: TGTGCCAGCTCACCCTCCAGGTCCTACGAGCAGTACTTC. This gives the protein CASSPSRSYEQYF.

The CDR3 DNA follows: TGTACCAATTCCCGGGGCGGGGCCACCGGGGAGCTGTTTTTT. It specifies CTNSRGGATGELFF. This chain uses TRBV2 with TRBJ2-2; D perhaps matches TRBD2 (6 bases). The CDR3 length is 14 residues. Germline CDR1 SNHLY, CDR2 FYNNEI.

The CDR3 loop reads CASSSGPRLEQYF. The CDR3 DNA follows: TGTGCCAGCAGTTCGGGACCCAGGTTGGAGCAGTACTTC. The chain recombines TRBV12-3 or TRBV12-4 with TRBJ2-7; either TRBD1 or TRBD2 may supply D (5 bases each). This CDR3 is built from 13 residues. Trimming took 4 bases from V and 7 from J, leaving 14 bases between them.

This clonotype has at least ten counts. The rearrangement joins TRBV10-3 to TRBJ1-1; 7 bases agree with TRBD1. Germline lookup yields CDR1 ENHRY and CDR2 SYGVKD. V was pared by 6 bases and J by 6 bases, with 7 bases of the junction left unmatched. There are 13 residues in the CDR3. The CDR3 nucleotides read TGTGCCATCAGCGCGACAGGGAGGGCTGAAGCTTTCTTT. Its protein product is CAISATGRAEAFF.

The rearrangement joins TRBV12-3 or TRBV12-4 to TRBJ2-7, with TRBD1 matching over 8 bases. Losses at the gene ends were 6 bases for V and 9 bases for J; bases not matched to a gene: 10. This CDR3 region has 13 residues. The CDR3 region has the DNA TGTGCCAGCAGGACAGGGGCAGGGGGGTGGCAGTACTTC. Protein: CASRTGAGGWQYF.

In this sample, this clonotype turned up a few times. The chain uses TRBV12-3 or TRBV12-4 and TRBJ1-5, with TRBD1 identical over 7 bases. The length of the CDR3 is 16 residues. V lost 6 bases and J lost 0; bases outside the gene matches: 8. The CDR3 region is CASSAGTAYSNQPQHF. As DNA, the CDR3 is TGTGCCAGCAGCGCTGGGACAGCTTATAGCAATCAGCCCCAGCATTTT.

The chain employs TRBV5-6 and TRBJ2-7, with D perhaps matching TRBD2 (5 bases). V was trimmed by 2 bases and J by 1 base, leaving 10 bases between them. Germline lookup yields CDR1 SGHDT and CDR2 YYEEEE. The CDR3 is made up of 14 amino acids. CDR3 sequence: CASSFGSGSYEQYF. The CDR3 region has the DNA TGTGCCAGCAGCTTCGGCAGCGGTTCCTACGAGCAGTACTTC.